This T cell receptor (beta chain) was sequenced for a study of Ad26.COV2.S vaccination and SARS-CoV-2 variants. The germline V gene has CDR1 MGHRA and CDR2 YSYEKL. The CDR3 is 16 amino acids. V gave up 5 bases and J gave up 0 bases, with 11 bases separating them. This sample's treatment: roughly 20 received Ad26.COV2.S at low or high dose, single or two shots; 5 received placebo; per-sample allocation not given. Samples analyzed were those drawn on day 63 after the first vaccine or placebo injection. Using immunoSEQ multiplex PCR, the repertoire was profiled, and TCRdb retains in-frame clones only, with some absent. The sample lists under 250,000 clones; roughly nine tenths were seen once.

The chain has TRBV4-1 and TRBJ2-6, with a tentative D call TRBD1 (6 bases). The source of this sequence is a person between 18 and 60 years old who received the Ad26.COV2.S COVID-19 vaccine or a placebo. The sample was peripheral blood, taken in a trial of Ad26.COV2.S vaccine versus placebo. As DNA, the CDR3 is TGCGCCAGCAGCGACGACAGGCCCTCTGGGGCCAACGTCCTGACTTTC. The encoded protein is CASSDDRPSGANVLTF.